The 9 T cell receptor beta chains below come from one sample, sequenced in a study of T cell changes during pregnancy in multiple sclerosis (dated by TCRdb to the late 2010s). Library method: the immunoSEQ multiplex PCR assay. Sourced from immuneACCESS, this table was stored by TCRdb with only in-frame sequences that have V and J called. A share of the clones is absent; for the studies checked, an unresolved V gene accounts for under half, and the remainder has no known explanation. The sample yields 77,000 or so clones; around 95% were counted once. About 0.8% of the sample goes to the ten largest clones. Sequenced material: peripheral blood, taken in the second trimester of pregnancy. These receptors were obtained from a female donor in good health, enrolled as a control in a pregnancy study.

J is TRBJ1-4 and V is TRBV27; TRBD1 matches at 8 bases. The CDR3 has 14 amino acids. Looked up from germline, CDR1 is MNHEY and CDR2 is SMNVEV (reference sequence). The V gene end was trimmed by 5 bases and the J gene end by 10 bases; junction bases not matched to a gene: 9. CDR3 loop: CASSPGQGRGKLFF. For the CDR3, the DNA is TGTGCCAGCAGTCCCGGACAGGGCCGGGGAAAACTGTTTTTT.

CDR3 sequence: CASSLKLQGETNYGYTF. The CDR3 bases are TGTGCCAGCAGCCTGAAACTACAGGGAGAGACTAACTATGGCTACACCTTC. The chain employs TRBV5-6 and TRBJ1-2; TRBD1 might be the D (6 bases). This CDR3 region has 17 residues. CDR1 and CDR2 from the germline V gene are SGHDT and YYEEEE. Trimming cost V 4 bases and J 0 bases, with 19 bases left between them.

The rearrangement links TRBV7-3 to TRBJ2-3, with D perhaps TRBD2 (5 bases). V lost 2 bases and J 5 bases, leaving 14 bases between the germline ends. Germline CDR1 and CDR2: SGHTA and FQGTGA. This CDR3 is 15 amino acids long. This CDR3 is CASSLEGSLRDTQYF. The DNA of the CDR3 is TGTGCCAGCAGCTTAGAGGGCTCCTTGAGAGATACGCAGTATTTT.

The chain couples TRBV29-1 to TRBJ1-1, with D perhaps matching TRBD1 (5 bases). V gave up 7 bases and J gave up 0 bases, with 12 bases separating them. The length of the CDR3 is 13 residues. Germline CDR1 is SQVTM and CDR2 is ANQGSEA. The CDR3: CSGRRGMNTEAFF. The CDR3 DNA reads as TGCAGCGGGCGCCGGGGGATGAACACTGAAGCTTTCTTT.

The chain joins TRBV4-2 to TRBJ2-3; 9 bases line up with TRBD2. The CDR3 contains 15 residues. Per the germline V gene, CDR1 is LGHNA and CDR2 is YNFKEQ. V was clipped by 0 bases and J by 4 bases; unmatched bases: 2. Written as DNA, the CDR3 is TGTGCCAGCAGCCAAGAGCGGGGGGGCGCAGATACGCAGTATTTT. It translates to CASSQERGGADTQYF.

The chain combines TRBV15 with TRBJ1-1, with TRBD1 matching 9 bases. J was trimmed by 4 bases and V by 1 base; bases with no gene match: 4. Per the germline V gene, CDR1 is LNHNV and CDR2 is YYDKDF (reference sequence). There are 15 residues in the CDR3. CDR3 in amino acids: CATSRGRQGGTEAFF. In nucleotides, the CDR3 is TGTGCCACCAGCAGAGGAAGACAGGGGGGCACTGAAGCTTTCTTT.

The chain couples TRBV30 to TRBJ2-3; 11 positions agree with TRBD2. V shed 1 base and J 5 bases; nucleotides not matched to a gene: 5. The CDR3 is 15 amino acids. Germline V gene sequence: CDR1 GTSNPN, CDR2 SVGIG (reference sequence). The CDR3, as DNA: TGTGCCTGGAGTGGAATAGCGGGGGGGATAGATACGCAGTATTTT. Its protein product is CAWSGIAGGIDTQYF.

The chain has TRBV7-2 and TRBJ1-1, with D unresolved. The germline V gene encodes CDR1 SGHTA and CDR2 FQGNSA. V was pared by 3 bases and J by 1 base, with 6 bases between. This CDR3 contains 13 residues. CDR3 nucleotide sequence: TGTGCCAGCAGCTTTTATTCGAACACTGAAGCTTTCTTT. Its translation: CASSFYSNTEAFF.

This clone was seen only once. The rearrangement uses TRBV5-4 and TRBJ2-7; D ambiguous. The germline V gene encodes CDR1 SGHNT and CDR2 YYREEE (reference sequence). The CDR3 consists of 13 residues. V was trimmed by 0 bases and J by 0 bases, leaving 4 bases between them. The CDR3 DNA sequence: TGTGCCAGCAGCTTGGGTAACTCCTACGAGCAGTACTTC. Translation: CASSLGNSYEQYF.